The subject of this entry is one TCR beta chain. Trimming cost V 3 bases and J 5 bases, with 10 bases left between them. The CDR3 sequence is 13 residues long. Germline CDR1 is SNHLY and CDR2 is FYNNEI. Profiled with immunoSEQ multiplex PCR; TCRdb holds only in-frame clones, not every one. The data contain 330,000 or so clones, approximately 79% of them seen just once; the ten biggest clones take up about 9.3%. The sample is drawn from a study of shared clonotypes between healthy human individuals. The chain recombines TRBV2 with TRBJ2-5; D unresolved. Material: memory CD4+ T cells sorted from blood. This sample's subset: CD45RA-negative fraction. The clonotype originates from a man aged 25-45 years in good health. The CDR3 nucleotides are TGTGCCAGCAGTGACAGAGACCGGGAGACCCAGTACTTC. Protein sequence: CASSDRDRETQYF.